Shown below are 4 T cell receptor beta chains from a single sample sequenced in a study of regulatory T cells in long-lasting Graves disease (dated by TCRdb to about 2021). Libraries were prepared through multiplex PCR. Sequencing took place on an Illumina HiSeq 4000. iRepertoire HTBI primers and Arm-PCR amplification of CDR3 regions were used to construct TCR beta libraries. The public reads were quality trimmed at Q25 with fastp and then assembled into clones with MiXCR by TCRdb, keeping productive beta chains. Each entry is one CDR3 protein sequence, shown with its most common DNA and genes. Across this sample there are under 700,000 distinct CDR3 sequences, with 16% seen only once. The ten largest make up more than 20% of the sample. This specimen's time point label, interpreted: newly diagnosed GD, antithyroid drugs for less than 3 months. For both TCR sequencing and RNA sequencing, RNA was extracted from PBMCs using TRIzol.

These data also featured in a second study, about T cells in Graves' hyperthyroidism and ophthalmopathy.

The source material was peripheral blood mononuclear cells (PBMCs), sampled at new diagnosis, from a patient treated with antithyroid drugs. These receptors were obtained from a woman between 40 and 65 years old with Graves disease. Donor details come from another sample of the same person, matched by shared clones.

This clonotype was seen ten or more times. The chain links TRBV6-2 or TRBV6-3 to TRBJ2-1; 8 bases are a match to TRBD1. The CDR3 sequence is 14 residues long. The germline V gene encodes CDR1 MNHEY and CDR2 SVGEGT. After removal of 4 bases from V and 6 bases from J, the junction contained 5 bases not matched to a gene. CDR3 sequence: CASSWTGRSNEQFF. The CDR3 DNA follows: TGTGCCAGCAGTTGGACAGGGAGGAGCAATGAGCAGTTCTTC.

This clonotype was recorded a few times. The V gene is TRBV7-9, the J gene TRBJ2-4; D is undetermined. Germline CDR1 and CDR2: SEHNR and FQNEAQ (reference sequence). The V end was cut by 1 base, the J end by 3 bases, with 13 bases between. This CDR3 spans 16 amino acids. The CDR3 spells CASSLVVPQVKNIQYF. The CDR3 DNA reads as TGTGCCAGCAGCTTAGTTGTCCCTCAGGTCAAAAACATTCAGTACTTC.

This clonotype has only a few counts. This sequence may be a read error, since a much larger clone differs from it by one base. V is TRBV5-1 and J is TRBJ2-3; 7 nucleotides match TRBD1. Germline CDR1 and CDR2: SGHRS and YFSETQ. The CDR3 is 14 amino acids. V lost 2 bases, J lost 2 bases, and 2 bases stayed unmatched. The CDR3 loop reads CASSFGQDTDTQYF. CDR3 nucleotides: TGCGCCAGCAGCTTCGGACAGGACACAGATACGCAGTATTTT.

This clonotype appeared many times. CDR3 in amino acids: CASSQGGVLRELFF. DNA for the CDR3: TGTGCCAGCAGCCAAGGGGGGGTGCTACGGGAGCTGTTTTTT. The genes are TRBV3-1 and TRBJ2-2, with D perhaps TRBD2 (6 bases). The length of the CDR3 is 14 residues. Germline values: CDR1 LGHDT, CDR2 YNNKEL (reference sequence). Trimming took 1 base from V and 9 from J, leaving 12 bases between them.